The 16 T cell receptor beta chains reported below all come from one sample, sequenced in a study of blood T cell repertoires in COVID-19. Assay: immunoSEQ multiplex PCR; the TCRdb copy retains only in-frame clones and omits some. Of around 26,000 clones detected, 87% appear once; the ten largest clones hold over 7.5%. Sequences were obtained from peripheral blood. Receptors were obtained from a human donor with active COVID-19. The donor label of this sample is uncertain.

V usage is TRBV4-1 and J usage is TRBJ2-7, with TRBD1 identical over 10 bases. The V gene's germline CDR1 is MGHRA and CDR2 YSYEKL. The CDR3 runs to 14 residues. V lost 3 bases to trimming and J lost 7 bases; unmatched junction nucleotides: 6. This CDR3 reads CASSQRTGGEEQYF. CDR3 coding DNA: TGCGCCAGCAGCCAGAGGACAGGGGGTGAAGAGCAGTACTTC.

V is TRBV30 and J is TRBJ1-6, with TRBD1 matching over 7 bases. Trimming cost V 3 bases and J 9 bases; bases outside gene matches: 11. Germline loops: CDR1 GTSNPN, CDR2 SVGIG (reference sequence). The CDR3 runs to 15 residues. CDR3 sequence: CAWSLATGSISPLHF. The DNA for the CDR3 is TGTGCCTGGAGCCTAGCGACAGGGTCGATTTCACCCCTCCACTTT.

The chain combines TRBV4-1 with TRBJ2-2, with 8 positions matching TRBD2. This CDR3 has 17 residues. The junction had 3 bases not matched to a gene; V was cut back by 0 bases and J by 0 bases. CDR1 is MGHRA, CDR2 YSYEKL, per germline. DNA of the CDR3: TGCGCCAGCAGCCAAGAGTTACTAGCGGCGAACACCGGGGAGCTGTTTTTT. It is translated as CASSQELLAANTGELFF.

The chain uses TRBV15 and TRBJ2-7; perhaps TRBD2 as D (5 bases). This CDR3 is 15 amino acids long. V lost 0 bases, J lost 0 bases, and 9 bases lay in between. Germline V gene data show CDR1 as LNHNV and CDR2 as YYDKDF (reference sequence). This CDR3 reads CATSRDVGGSYEQYF. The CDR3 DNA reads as TGTGCCACCAGCAGAGATGTTGGAGGCTCCTACGAGCAGTACTTC.

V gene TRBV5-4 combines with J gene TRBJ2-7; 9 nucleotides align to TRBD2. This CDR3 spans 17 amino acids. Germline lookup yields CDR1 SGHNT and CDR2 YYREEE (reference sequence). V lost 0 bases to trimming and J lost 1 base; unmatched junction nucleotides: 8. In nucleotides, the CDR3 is TGTGCCAGCAGCTTGGACCCCGCTAGCGGGATTTCCTACGAGCAGTACTTC. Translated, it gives CASSLDPASGISYEQYF.

CDR3 nucleotide sequence: TGTGCCAGCAGCCAAGCCCGGGACAGGCTTAACTATGGCTACACCTTC. It yields the protein CASSQARDRLNYGYTF. The V call is TRBV3-1 (or the pseudogene TRBV3-2), the J call TRBJ1-2, with TRBD1 matching over 8 bases. CDR3 size: 16 residues. Unmatched junction bases numbered 5, after V lost 1 base and J lost 1 base. Germline V gene sequence: CDR1 LGHDT, CDR2 YNNKEL (reference sequence).

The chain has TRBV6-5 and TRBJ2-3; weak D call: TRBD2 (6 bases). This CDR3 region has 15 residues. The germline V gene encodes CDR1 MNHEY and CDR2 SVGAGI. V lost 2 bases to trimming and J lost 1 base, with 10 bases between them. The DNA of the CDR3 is TGTGCCAGCAGTTACGTGGGAGGCCGCACAGATACGCAGTATTTT. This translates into CASSYVGGRTDTQYF.

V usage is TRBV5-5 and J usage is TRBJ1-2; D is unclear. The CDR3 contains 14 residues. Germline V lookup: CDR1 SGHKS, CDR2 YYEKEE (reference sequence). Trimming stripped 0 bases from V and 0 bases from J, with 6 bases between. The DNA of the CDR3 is TGTGCCAGCAGCTTGGTTGAGCCTAACTATGGCTACACCTTC. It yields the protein CASSLVEPNYGYTF. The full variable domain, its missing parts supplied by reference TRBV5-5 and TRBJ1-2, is DAGVTQSPTHLIKTRGQQVTLRCSPISGHKSVSWYQQVLGQGPQFIFQYYEKEERGRGNFPDRFSARQFPNYSSELNVNALLLGDSALYLCASSLVEPNYGYTFGSGTRLTVV.

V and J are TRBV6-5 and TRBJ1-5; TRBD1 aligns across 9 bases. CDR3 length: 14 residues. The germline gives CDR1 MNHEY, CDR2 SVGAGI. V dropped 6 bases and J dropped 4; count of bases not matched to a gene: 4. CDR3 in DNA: TGTGCCAGCAGGACGGGACAGGGTAATCAGCCCCAGCATTTT. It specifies CASRTGQGNQPQHF.

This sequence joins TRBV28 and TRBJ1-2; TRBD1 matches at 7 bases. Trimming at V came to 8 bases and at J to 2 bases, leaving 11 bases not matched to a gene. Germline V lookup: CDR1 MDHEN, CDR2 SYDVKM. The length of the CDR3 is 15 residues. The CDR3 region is CASAGAGTDNYGYTF. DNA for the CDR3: TGTGCCAGCGCCGGCGCCGGGACAGACAACTATGGCTACACCTTC.

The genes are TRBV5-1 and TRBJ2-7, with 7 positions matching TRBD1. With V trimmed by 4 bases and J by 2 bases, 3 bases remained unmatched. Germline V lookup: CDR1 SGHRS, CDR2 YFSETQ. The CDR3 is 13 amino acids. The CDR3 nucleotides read TGCGCCAGCAGCCAACAGGGGCCCTACGAGCAGTACTTC. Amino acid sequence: CASSQQGPYEQYF.

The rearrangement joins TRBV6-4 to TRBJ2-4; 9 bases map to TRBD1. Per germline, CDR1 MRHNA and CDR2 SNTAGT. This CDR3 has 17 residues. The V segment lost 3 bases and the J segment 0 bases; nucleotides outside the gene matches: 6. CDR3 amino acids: CASSEPGQGLAKNIQYF. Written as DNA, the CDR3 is TGTGCCAGCAGTGAACCCGGACAGGGGCTAGCCAAAAACATTCAGTACTTC.

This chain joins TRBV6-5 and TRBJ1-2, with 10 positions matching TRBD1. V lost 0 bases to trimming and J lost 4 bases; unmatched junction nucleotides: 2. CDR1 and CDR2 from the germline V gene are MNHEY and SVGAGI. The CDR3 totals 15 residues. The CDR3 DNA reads TGTGCCAGCAGTTACTCCGGGACAGGGGTCTATGGCTACACCTTC. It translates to CASSYSGTGVYGYTF.

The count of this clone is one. The chain's CDR3 is CASTPRPGDEQYF. For the CDR3, the DNA is TGTGCCAGCACCCCGCGCCCGGGGGACGAGCAGTACTTC. The chain couples TRBV27 to TRBJ2-7; the D gene is possibly TRBD2 (6 bases). CDR1 and CDR2 from the germline V gene are MNHEY and SMNVEV (reference sequence). The CDR3 spans 13 residues. Trimming took off 7 bases at V and 5 bases at J, with 15 bases between the two ends.

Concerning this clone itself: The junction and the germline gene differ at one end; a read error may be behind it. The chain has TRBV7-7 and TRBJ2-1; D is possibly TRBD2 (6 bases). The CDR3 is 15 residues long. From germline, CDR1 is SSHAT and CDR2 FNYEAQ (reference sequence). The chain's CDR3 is CASSLRTSPTNEQFF. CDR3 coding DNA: TGTGCTAGCAGCTTAAGAACTAGCCCAACCAATGAGCAGTTCTTC.

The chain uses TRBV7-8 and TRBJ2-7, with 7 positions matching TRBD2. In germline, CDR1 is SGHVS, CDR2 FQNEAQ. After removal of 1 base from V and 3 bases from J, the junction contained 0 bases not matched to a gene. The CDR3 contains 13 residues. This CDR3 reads CASSLERDYEQYF. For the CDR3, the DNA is TGTGCCAGCAGCTTAGAGCGGGACTACGAGCAGTACTTC.